Listed here are 6 T cell receptor beta chains from one sample, sequenced in a study of response to subunit inactivated influenza vaccine. One entry per CDR3 protein, called by TCRdb with MiXCR from the RT-PCR reads. This table has just under 550,000 distinct CDR3 sequences, around 21% appearing once. These same data were also listed under a study on T cells expressing NK-cell markers. As that study records: UMIs were included in TCR beta cDNA generated by 5'RACE template switching.

Sample: CD4+ T cells sorted from PBMCs, taken roughly 12 days after vaccination. These receptors came from a man in his fifties who received an inactivated influenza vaccine.

This clonotype was counted at least ten times. This rearrangement joins TRBV5-6 to TRBJ2-3, with TRBD1 matching 11 bases. This CDR3 region has 16 residues. The germline gives CDR1 SGHDT, CDR2 YYEEEE. The trim removed 4 bases at V and 4 bases at J, leaving 8 bases unmatched. In DNA, the CDR3 is TGTGCCAGCAGCGAGACCGGGACAGGGGGTGCAGATACGCAGTATTTT. Its protein product is CASSETGTGGADTQYF.

The chain recombines TRBV24-1 with TRBJ2-1, with D hard to call. V shed 4 bases and J shed 5 bases, with 5 bases lying between them. The CDR3 contains 12 residues. CDR1 and CDR2 from the germline V gene are KGHDR and SFDVKD. The CDR3 here is CATSDINNEQFF. The CDR3 nucleotides are TGTGCCACCAGTGACATCAACAATGAGCAGTTCTTC.

This clonotype has at least ten counts. The rearrangement uses TRBV12-3 or TRBV12-4 and TRBJ2-5; the D call may be TRBD1 or TRBD2 (5 bases each). Trimming left V 3 bases short and J 5 bases short, with 16 bases between. CDR3 length: 15 amino acids. In DNA form, the CDR3 reads TGTGCCAGCAGTTTCGAGGGGCAGGTAGCTGAGACCCAGTACTTC. It specifies CASSFEGQVAETQYF.

This sequence joins TRBV9 and TRBJ1-1; tentative D call: TRBD1 (5 bases). Germline CDR1 SGDLS, CDR2 YYNGEE. Trimming removed 3 bases at V and 6 bases at J, with 12 bases between. This CDR3 has 13 residues. The CDR3 coding sequence is TGTGCCAGCAGCGCAGCAGGGTACGCTGAAGCTTTCTTT. Amino acids: CASSAAGYAEAFF.

This chain links TRBV30 with TRBJ2-3; no clear D. Trimming removed 4 bases at V and 0 bases at J, with 8 bases between. The germline V gene encodes CDR1 GTSNPN and CDR2 SVGIG (reference sequence). This CDR3 comprises 13 residues. The CDR3 region has the DNA TGTGCCTGGACTAAACCTAGCACAGATACGCAGTATTTT. Translation: CAWTKPSTDTQYF.

This clonotype was recorded a few times. Here the CDR3 reads CASSTSGGYQETQYF. The CDR3 DNA is TGTGCCAGCAGTACTTCTGGAGGTTACCAAGAGACCCAGTACTTC. The rearrangement joins TRBV28 to TRBJ2-5; a weak D match, TRBD2 (5 bases). V shed 5 bases and J shed 0 bases, with 13 bases lying between them. Germline CDR1 MDHEN, CDR2 SYDVKM. The CDR3 loop spans 15 amino acids.